The clone carrying this T cell receptor beta chain was observed many times. The sample originates from a study of early T cells in non-severe SARS-CoV-2 infection. On the study more broadly: With bulk RNA from unsorted whole blood as input, sequencing yielded unpaired chains.

J lost 6 bases, V lost 3 bases, and 4 bases had no gene match. The CDR3 covers 15 residues. The germline V gene encodes CDR1 SGHTA and CDR2 FQGNSA. TCRdb itself ran the 5' RACE reads through MiXCR, one entry per CDR3 protein. The sample includes fewer than 85,000 distinct CDR3 sequences, about 10% of them seen just once. The J gene is TRBJ1-6, the V gene TRBV7-2; TRBD1 matches 8 bases. The sample consisted of whole blood, taken at baseline. The TCR was taken from an adult who was a healthcare worker with PCR-confirmed SARS-CoV-2 infection or an uninfected control (not recorded which). CDR3 sequence (DNA): TGTGCCAGCAGCTTCGGGACAGGCCCTAATTCACCCCTCCACTTT. Protein product: CASSFGTGPNSPLHF.